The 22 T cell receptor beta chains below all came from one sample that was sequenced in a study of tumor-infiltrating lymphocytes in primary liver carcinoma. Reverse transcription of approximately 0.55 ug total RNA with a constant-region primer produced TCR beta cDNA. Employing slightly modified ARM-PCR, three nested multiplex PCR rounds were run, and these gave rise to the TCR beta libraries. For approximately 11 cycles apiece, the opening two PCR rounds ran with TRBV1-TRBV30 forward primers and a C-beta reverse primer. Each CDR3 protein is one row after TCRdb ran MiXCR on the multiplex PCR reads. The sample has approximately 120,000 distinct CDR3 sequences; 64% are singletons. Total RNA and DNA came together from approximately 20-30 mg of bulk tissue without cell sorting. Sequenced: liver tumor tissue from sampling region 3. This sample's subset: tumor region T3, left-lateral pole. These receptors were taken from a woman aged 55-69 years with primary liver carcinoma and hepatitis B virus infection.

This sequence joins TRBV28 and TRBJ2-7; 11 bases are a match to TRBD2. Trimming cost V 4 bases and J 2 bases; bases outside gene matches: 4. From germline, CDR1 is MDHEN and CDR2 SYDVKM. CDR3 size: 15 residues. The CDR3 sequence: CASSSETSGAYEQYF. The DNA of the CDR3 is TGTGCCAGCAGTTCAGAGACTAGCGGGGCCTACGAGCAGTACTTC.

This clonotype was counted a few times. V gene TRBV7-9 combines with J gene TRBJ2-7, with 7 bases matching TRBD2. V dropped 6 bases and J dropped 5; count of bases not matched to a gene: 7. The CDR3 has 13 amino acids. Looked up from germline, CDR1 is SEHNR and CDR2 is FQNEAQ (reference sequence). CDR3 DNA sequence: TGTGCCAGCAGGCTTAGTGGGGGGGACGAGCAGTACTTC. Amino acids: CASRLSGGDEQYF.

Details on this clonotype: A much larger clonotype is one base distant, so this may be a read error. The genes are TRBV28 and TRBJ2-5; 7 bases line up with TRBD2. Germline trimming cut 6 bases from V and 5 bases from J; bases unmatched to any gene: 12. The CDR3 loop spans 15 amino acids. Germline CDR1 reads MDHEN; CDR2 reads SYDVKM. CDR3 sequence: CASRTRHGGVETQYF. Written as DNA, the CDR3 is TGTGCCAGCAGGACAAGACATGGGGGGGTGGAGACCCAGTACTTC.

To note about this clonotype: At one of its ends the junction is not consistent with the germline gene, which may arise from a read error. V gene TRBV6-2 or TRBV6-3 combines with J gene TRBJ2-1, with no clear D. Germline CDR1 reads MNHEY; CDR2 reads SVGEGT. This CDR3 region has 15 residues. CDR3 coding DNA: TGTACCAGCAGTGAAGCTAGGTCGGGCTCGAATGAACAGTTCTTC. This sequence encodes CTSSEARSGSNEQFF.

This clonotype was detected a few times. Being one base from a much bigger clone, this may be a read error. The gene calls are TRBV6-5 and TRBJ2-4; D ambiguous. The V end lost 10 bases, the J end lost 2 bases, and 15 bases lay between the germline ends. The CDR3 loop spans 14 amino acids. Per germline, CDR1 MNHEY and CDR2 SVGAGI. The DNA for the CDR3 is TGTGCCAACAGCCGACAAGGAACCAAAAACATTCAGTACTTC. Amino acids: CANSRQGTKNIQYF.

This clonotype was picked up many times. CDR3 residues: CASSLGRIEETQYF. In nucleotides, the CDR3 is TGCGCCAGCAGCTTGGGACGGATTGAAGAGACCCAGTACTTC. J is TRBJ2-5 and V is TRBV5-1, with D hard to call. Germline assignment: CDR1 SGHRS and CDR2 YFSETQ. V lost 0 bases, J lost 3 bases, and 9 bases lay in between. The CDR3 extends over 14 amino acids.

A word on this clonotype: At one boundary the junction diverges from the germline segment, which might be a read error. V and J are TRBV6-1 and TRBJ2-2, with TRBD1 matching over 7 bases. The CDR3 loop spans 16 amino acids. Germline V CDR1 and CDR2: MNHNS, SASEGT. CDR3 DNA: TGTGCCAGTCAACGGCTAGCTTTAACGAACACAGGGGAGCTGTATTTT. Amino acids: CASQRLALTNTGELYF.

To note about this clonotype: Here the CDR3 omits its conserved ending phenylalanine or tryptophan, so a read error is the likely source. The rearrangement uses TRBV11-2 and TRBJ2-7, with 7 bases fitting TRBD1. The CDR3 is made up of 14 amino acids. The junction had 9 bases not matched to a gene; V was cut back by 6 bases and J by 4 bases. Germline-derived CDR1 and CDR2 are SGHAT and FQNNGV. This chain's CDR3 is CASSWTGQPYEQYS. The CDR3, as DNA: TGTGCCAGCAGTTGGACGGGACAGCCATACGAGCAGTACTCC.

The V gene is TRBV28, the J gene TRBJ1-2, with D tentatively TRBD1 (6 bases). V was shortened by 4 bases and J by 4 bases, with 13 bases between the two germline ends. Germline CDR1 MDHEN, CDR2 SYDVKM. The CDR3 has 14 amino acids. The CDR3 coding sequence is TGTGCCAGCAGTTACACCGGGACAAGCTATGGCTACACCTTC. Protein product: CASSYTGTSYGYTF.

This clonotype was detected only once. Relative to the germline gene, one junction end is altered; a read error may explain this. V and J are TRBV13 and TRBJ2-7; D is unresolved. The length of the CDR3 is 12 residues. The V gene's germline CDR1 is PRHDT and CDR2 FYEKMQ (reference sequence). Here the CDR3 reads CPSSLTPREQYF. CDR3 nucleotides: TGTCCCAGCAGCTTAACTCCCCGCGAGCAGTACTTC.

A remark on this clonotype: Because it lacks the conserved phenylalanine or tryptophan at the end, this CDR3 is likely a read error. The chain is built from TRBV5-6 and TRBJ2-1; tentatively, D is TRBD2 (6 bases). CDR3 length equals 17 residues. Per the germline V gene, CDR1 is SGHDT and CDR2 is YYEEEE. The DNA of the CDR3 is TGTGCCAGCAGCACGGCCGGGACTTCGAGCTCCTACAATGGGCAGTTCATC. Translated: CASSTAGTSSSYNGQFI.

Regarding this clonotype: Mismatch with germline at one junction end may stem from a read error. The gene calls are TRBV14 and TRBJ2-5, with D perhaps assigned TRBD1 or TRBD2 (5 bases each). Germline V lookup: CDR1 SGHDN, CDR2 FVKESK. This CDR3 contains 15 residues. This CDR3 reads CANSPAGAGQETQYF. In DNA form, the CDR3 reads TGTGCCAACAGCCCTGCCGGGGCAGGTCAAGAGACCCAGTACTTC.

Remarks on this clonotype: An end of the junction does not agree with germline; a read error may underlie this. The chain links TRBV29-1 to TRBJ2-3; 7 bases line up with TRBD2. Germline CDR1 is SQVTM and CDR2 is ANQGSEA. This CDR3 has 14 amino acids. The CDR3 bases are TGCAGCGTGTCGGGGCGGGAGATCACAGATACGCAGTACTTT. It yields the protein CSVSGREITDTQYF.

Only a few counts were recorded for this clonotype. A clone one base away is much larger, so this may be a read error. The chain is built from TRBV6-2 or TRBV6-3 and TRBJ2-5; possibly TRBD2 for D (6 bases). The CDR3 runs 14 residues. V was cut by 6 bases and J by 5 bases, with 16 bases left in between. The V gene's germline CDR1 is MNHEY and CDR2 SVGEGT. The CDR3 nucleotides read TGTGCCAGCAGGGGGATAGCGGAAGAGGAGACCCAGTACTTC. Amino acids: CASRGIAEEETQYF.

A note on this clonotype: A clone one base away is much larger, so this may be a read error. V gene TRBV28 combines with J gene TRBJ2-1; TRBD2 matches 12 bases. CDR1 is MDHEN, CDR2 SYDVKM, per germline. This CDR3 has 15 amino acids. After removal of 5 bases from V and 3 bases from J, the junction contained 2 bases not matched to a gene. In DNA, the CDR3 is TGTGCCAGCAGTCGGACTAGCGGGAACTACAATGAGCAGTTCTTC. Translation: CASSRTSGNYNEQFF.

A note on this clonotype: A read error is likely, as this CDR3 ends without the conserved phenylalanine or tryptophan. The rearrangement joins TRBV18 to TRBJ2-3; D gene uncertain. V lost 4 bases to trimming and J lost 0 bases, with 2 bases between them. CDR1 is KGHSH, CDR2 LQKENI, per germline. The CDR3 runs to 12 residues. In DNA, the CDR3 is TGTGCCAGCTCACTTAGCACAGATACGCAGTATTCT. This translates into CASSLSTDTQYS.

The DNA for the CDR3 is TGTGCCAGCAGCTACATAGGGACTAGCGGGCAGAATGAGCAGTTCTTC. Amino acids: CASSYIGTSGQNEQFF. The chain carries TRBV5-8 and TRBJ2-1; 12 nucleotides align to TRBD2. Germline-derived CDR1 and CDR2 are SGHTS and YDEGEE. The CDR3 covers 16 residues. The trim removed 3 bases at V and 7 bases at J, leaving 8 bases unmatched. Using reference TRBV5-8 and TRBJ2-1 for the parts outside the CDR3, the full variable domain is EAGVTQSPTHLIKTRGQQATLRCSPISGHTSVYWYQQALGLGLQFLLWYDEGEERNRGNFPPRFSGRQFPNYSSELNVNALELEDSALYLCASSYIGTSGQNEQFFGPGTRLTVL.

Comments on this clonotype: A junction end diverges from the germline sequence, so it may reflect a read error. CDR3 DNA: TGTGCCAGCAGTTCTGGACTAGTGGTCACCGGGGAGTTGTTTTTT. The encoded protein is CASSSGLVVTGELFF. The rearrangement links TRBV12-3 or TRBV12-4 to TRBJ2-2, with 7 bases matching TRBD2. CDR3 length: 15 residues.

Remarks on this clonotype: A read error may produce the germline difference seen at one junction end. The CDR3 spells CASGLAVTYEQYF. The CDR3 DNA reads as TGTGCCAGCGGTTTAGCGGTGACCTACGAGCAGTACTTC. The rearrangement uses TRBV28 and TRBJ2-7, with D possibly TRBD2 on 6 matching bases. CDR3 size: 13 residues. Germline CDR1 is MDHEN and CDR2 is SYDVKM.

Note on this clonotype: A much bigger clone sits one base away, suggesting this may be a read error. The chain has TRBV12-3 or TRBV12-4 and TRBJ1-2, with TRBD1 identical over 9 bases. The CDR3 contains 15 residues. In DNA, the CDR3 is TGTGCCAACAGTTCCTCCGGGACAGGGTACTATGGCTACACCTTC. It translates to CANSSSGTGYYGYTF.

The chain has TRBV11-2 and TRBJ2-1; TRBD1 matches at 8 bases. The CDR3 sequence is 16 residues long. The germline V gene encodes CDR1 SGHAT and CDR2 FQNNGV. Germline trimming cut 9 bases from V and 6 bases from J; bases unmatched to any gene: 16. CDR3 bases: TGTGCCAGTAACGGAAGGGTCGGACAGGGCTTCAATGAGCAGTTCTTC. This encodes CASNGRVGQGFNEQFF.

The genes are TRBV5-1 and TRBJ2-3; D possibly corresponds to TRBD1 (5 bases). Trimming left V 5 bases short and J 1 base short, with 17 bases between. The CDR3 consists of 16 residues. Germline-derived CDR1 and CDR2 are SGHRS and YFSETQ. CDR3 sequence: CASSSGITRRTDTQYF. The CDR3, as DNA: TGCGCCAGCAGTTCAGGGATTACCCGACGCACAGATACGCAGTATTTT.